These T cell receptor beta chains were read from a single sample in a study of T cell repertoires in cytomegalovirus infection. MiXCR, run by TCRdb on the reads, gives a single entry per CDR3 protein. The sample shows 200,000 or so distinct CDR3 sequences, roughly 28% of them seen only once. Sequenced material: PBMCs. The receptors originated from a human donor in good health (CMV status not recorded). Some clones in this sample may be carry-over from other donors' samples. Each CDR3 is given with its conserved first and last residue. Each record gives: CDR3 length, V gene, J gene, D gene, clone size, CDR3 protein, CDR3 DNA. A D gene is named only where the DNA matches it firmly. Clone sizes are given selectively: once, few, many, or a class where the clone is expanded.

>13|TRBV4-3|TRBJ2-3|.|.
CASSHTRPDTQYF
TGCGCCAGCAGCCATACTAGGCCAGATACGCAGTATTTT
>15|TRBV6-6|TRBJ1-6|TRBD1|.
CASSYVGTGNSPLHF
TGTGCCAGCAGTTACGTGGGGACAGGAAATTCACCCCTCCACTTT
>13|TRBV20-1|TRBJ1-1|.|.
CSARPSVSTEAFF
TGCAGTGCTAGACCCTCGGTAAGCACTGAAGCTTTCTTT
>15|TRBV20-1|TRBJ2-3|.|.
CSARRTSGDLDTQYF
TGCAGTGCTAGAAGGACATCGGGGGACCTAGATACGCAGTATTTT
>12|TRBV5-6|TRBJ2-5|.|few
CASSPDLETQYF
TGTGCCAGCAGCCCGGATCTGGAGACCCAGTACTTC
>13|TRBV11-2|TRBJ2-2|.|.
CATSLSGTGELFF
TGTGCCACCTCCCTGAGCGGCACCGGGGAGCTGTTTTTT
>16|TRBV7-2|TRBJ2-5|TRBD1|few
CASSLTGGGSGETQYF
TGTGCCAGCAGCTTGACAGGGGGTGGAAGTGGAGAGACCCAGTACTTC
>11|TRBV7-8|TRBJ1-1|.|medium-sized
CASSLGSGAFF
TGTGCCAGCAGCTTAGGTTCGGGAGCTTTCTTT
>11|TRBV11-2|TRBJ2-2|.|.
CASSPIWELFF
TGTGCCAGCAGCCCGATCTGGGAGCTGTTTTTT
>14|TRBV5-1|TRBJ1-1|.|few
CASSSISRDGEAFF
TGCGCCAGCAGCTCCATCTCCAGGGATGGTGAAGCTTTCTTT
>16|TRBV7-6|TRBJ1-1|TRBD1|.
CASILGGGRVNTEAFF
TGTGCCAGCATCCTGGGAGGGGGCAGAGTGAACACTGAAGCTTTCTTT
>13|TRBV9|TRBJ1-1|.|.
CASSPVRASEAFF
TGTGCCAGCAGCCCGGTACGGGCGAGTGAAGCTTTCTTT
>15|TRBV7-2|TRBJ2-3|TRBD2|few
CASSPRGGETDTQYF
TGTGCCAGCAGCCCACGGGGGGGCGAGACAGATACGCAGTATTTT
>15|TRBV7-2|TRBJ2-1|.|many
CASSLRVAVGNEQFF
TGTGCCAGCAGCTTGAGGGTGGCGGTTGGCAATGAGCAGTTCTTC
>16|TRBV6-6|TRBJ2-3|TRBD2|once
CASSNQERGGTDTQYF
TGTGCCAGCAGTAACCAAGAGCGGGGGGGCACAGATACGCAGTATTTT
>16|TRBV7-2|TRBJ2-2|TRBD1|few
CASSFSRTGGPGELFF
TGTGCCAGCAGCTTCTCCAGGACAGGGGGTCCCGGGGAGCTGTTTTTT
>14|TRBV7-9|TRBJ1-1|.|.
CASSLELGGTEAFF
TGTGCCAGCAGCTTAGAGCTGGGTGGCACTGAAGCTTTCTTT
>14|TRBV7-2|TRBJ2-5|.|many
CASSLGGTEETQYF
TGTGCCAGCAGCCTCGGGGGAACGGAGGAGACCCAGTACTTC
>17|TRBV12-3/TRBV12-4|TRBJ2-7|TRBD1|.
CASSRGDRRLPAYEQYF
TGTGCCAGCAGTCGAGGGGACAGGCGCCTTCCCGCCTACGAGCAGTACTTC
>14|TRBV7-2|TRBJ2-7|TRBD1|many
CASSRGQGVHEQYF
TGTGCCAGCAGCCGGGGACAGGGAGTCCACGAGCAGTACTTC
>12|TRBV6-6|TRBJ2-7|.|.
CASSYVRNEQYF
TGTGCCAGCAGTTACGTGAGGAACGAGCAGTACTTC
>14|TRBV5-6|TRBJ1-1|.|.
CASSFRDANTEAFF
TGTGCCAGCAGCTTCCGGGACGCGAACACTGAAGCTTTCTTT
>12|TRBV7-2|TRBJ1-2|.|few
CASSVAGDGYTF
TGTGCCAGCAGCGTCGCAGGGGATGGCTACACCTTC
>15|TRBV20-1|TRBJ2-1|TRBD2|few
CSARTGGAAYNEQFF
TGCAGTGCTAGAACGGGGGGGGCCGCCTACAATGAGCAGTTCTTC
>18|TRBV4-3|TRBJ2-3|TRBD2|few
CASSRLGLAVPGTDTQYF
TGCGCCAGCAGCCGATTGGGACTAGCGGTCCCCGGGACAGATACGCAGTATTTT
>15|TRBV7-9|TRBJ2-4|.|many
CASSSPALAKNIQYF
TGTGCCAGCAGCTCTCCGGCTTTAGCCAAAAACATTCAGTACTTC
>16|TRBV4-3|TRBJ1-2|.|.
CASSQDSHALAYGYTF
TGCGCCAGCAGCCAAGATAGTCACGCTTTGGCGTATGGCTACACCTTC
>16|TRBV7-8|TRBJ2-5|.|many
CASSRGPGVGGETQYF
TGTGCCAGCAGCCGAGGGCCAGGGGTCGGGGGAGAGACCCAGTACTTC
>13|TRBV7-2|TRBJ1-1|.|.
CASSEGGWPEAFF
TGTGCCAGCAGTGAAGGCGGTTGGCCTGAAGCTTTCTTT
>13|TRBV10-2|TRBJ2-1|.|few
CASSEPSGAEQFF
TGCGCCAGCAGTGAGCCATCGGGAGCTGAGCAGTTCTTC
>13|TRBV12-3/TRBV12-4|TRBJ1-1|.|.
CASSNTGHTEAFF
TGTGCCAGCAGTAATACAGGGCATACTGAAGCTTTCTTT
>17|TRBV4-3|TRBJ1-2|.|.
CASSQTPGPVAGDGYTF
TGCGCCAGCAGCCAAACCCCGGGCCCGGTGGCTGGTGATGGCTACACCTTC
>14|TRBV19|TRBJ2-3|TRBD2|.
CASSSRGDTDTQYF
TGTGCCAGTAGTTCCCGGGGGGACACAGATACGCAGTATTTT
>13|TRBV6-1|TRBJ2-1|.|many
CASSPGPFNEQFF
TGTGCCAGCAGCCCCGGGCCTTTCAATGAGCAGTTCTTC
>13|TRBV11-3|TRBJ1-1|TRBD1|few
CASKGAVDTEAFF
TGTGCCAGCAAGGGGGCTGTTGACACTGAAGCTTTCTTT
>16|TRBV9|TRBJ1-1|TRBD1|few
CASSVVGTGLNTEAFF
TGTGCCAGCAGCGTGGTCGGGACAGGGCTGAACACTGAAGCTTTCTTT
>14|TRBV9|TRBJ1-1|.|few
CASSPEGGWTEAFF
TGTGCCAGCAGCCCCGAAGGGGGGTGGACTGAAGCTTTCTTT
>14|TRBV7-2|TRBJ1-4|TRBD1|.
CASSQDRVQEKLFF
TGTGCCAGCAGCCAGGACAGGGTGCAGGAAAAACTGTTTTTT
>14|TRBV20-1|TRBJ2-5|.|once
CSARESAQQETQYF
TGCAGTGCTAGAGAATCGGCACAGCAAGAGACCCAGTACTTC
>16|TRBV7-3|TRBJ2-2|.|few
CASSLIGRTNTGELFF
TGTGCCAGCAGCTTAATAGGAAGAACTAACACCGGGGAGCTGTTTTTT
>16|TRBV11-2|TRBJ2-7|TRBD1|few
CASSPGTANLGDEQYF
TGTGCCAGCAGCCCTGGGACAGCCAACCTGGGGGACGAGCAGTACTTC